The clone carrying this TCR beta chain was found a few times. The germline V gene encodes CDR1 SGHRS and CDR2 YFSETQ. V was pared by 4 bases and J by 1 base, with 6 bases between. CDR3 size: 13 residues. Recovery meant two consecutive negative NP/OP PCR tests, professional clearance, or resolved symptoms. The sample originates from a study of blood T cell repertoires in COVID-19. The wider study: The samples span acute and convalescent COVID-19 from the United States, Italy and Spain. T cells, B-cell-depleted T cells, or PBMCs supplied cDNA or gDNA.

Per the authors' pipeline: Reference gene primer amplification in the assay estimated nucleated cell counts. Measured with immunoSEQ multiplex PCR; TCRdb has only the in-frame clones, and not every one. V and J calls and clone size are those listed in that table; D and trimming were worked out from the DNA. The sample carries 150,000 to 200,000 clones, 80% to 90% recorded once. The V gene is TRBV5-1, the J gene TRBJ1-5; D gene unclear. The sequence derives from a woman aged 18-35 years who had recovered from COVID-19. Sequencing was carried out using PBMCs or T cells enriched from blood (not recorded which). The CDR3 coding sequence is TGCGCCAGCAGCGAGGGAAGCAATCAGCCCCAGCATTTT. It is translated as CASSEGSNQPQHF.